This is a list of T cell receptor beta chains from one sample in a study of OX40 agonist ivuxolimab in advanced cancers. Profiling relied on immunoSEQ multiplex PCR, and the TCRdb table lists in-frame clones only, not all of them. The repertoire holds 77,000 or so clones, with about 93% as singletons. Sequenced here: CD4+ or CD8+ T cells sorted from blood, sampled in a trial of the OX40 agonist ivuxolimab. Receptors were obtained from an adult with an advanced solid tumor such as melanoma, head and neck, liver or kidney cancer. Each CDR3 is given with its conserved first and last residue. The order of the fields is clone size, V gene, J gene, D gene, CDR3 protein, CDR3 DNA. A D gene is named only where the DNA matches it firmly. Size tells how often a clone was seen (once, few, many) or the class of an expanded clone, and some rows leave it out.

-,TRBV9,TRBJ2-5,-,CASSVAREGGTETQYF,TGTGCCAGCAGCGTAGCTAGGGAGGGGGGAACAGAGACCCAGTACTTC
-,TRBV19,TRBJ1-5,-,CASSMGSGSNQPQHF,TGTGCCAGTAGTATGGGGTCCGGTAGCAATCAGCCCCAGCATTTT
-,TRBV5-6,TRBJ2-7,-,CASSLPQWRVSYEQYF,TGTGCCAGCAGCTTGCCTCAGTGGCGGGTTTCCTACGAGCAGTACTTC
-,TRBV7-6,TRBJ1-4,-,CASSLGGGASEKLFF,TGTGCCAGCAGCTTAGGGGGGGGCGCGAGTGAAAAACTGTTTTTT
-,TRBV5-8,TRBJ1-1,TRBD1,CASSWDSFEAFF,TGTGCCAGCAGCTGGGACAGCTTCGAAGCTTTCTTT
-,TRBV5-1,TRBJ1-1,-,CASSHQGQAGMNTEAFF,TGCGCCAGCAGCCATCAAGGTCAGGCGGGGATGAACACTGAAGCTTTCTTT
-,TRBV7-8,TRBJ2-3,-,CASSLGGTSTDTQYF,TGTGCCAGCAGCTTAGGAGGGACTAGCACAGATACGCAGTATTTT
-,TRBV27,TRBJ2-7,TRBD1,CASSPWTGQFYEQYF,TGTGCCAGCAGTCCGTGGACAGGGCAGTTTTACGAGCAGTACTTC
-,TRBV9,TRBJ1-4,-,CASSSNSEGVDEKLFF,TGTGCCAGCAGCAGTAACAGTGAAGGAGTCGATGAAAAACTGTTTTTT
-,TRBV5-5,TRBJ2-7,-,CASSMGASPEQYF,TGTGCCAGCAGTATGGGCGCTAGCCCCGAGCAGTACTTC
-,TRBV28,TRBJ2-2,TRBD2,CASSAPRRERRTGELFF,TGTGCCAGCAGCGCCCCCCGGCGGGAGAGGCGCACCGGGGAGCTGTTTTTT
-,TRBV27,TRBJ1-6,-,CASSYRDTYNSPLHF,TGTGCCAGCAGTTATAGGGACACCTATAATTCACCCCTCCACTTT
-,TRBV27,TRBJ1-1,-,CASSYQGFNTEAFF,TGTGCCAGCAGCTATCAGGGCTTTAACACTGAAGCTTTCTTT
-,TRBV7-9,TRBJ2-5,TRBD1,CASSFLQGVETQYF,TGTGCCAGCAGCTTCCTACAGGGGGTGGAGACCCAGTACTTC
-,TRBV5-1,TRBJ1-4,-,CASSLFRTTNEKLFF,TGCGCCAGCAGCTTGTTCAGGACAACTAATGAAAAACTGTTTTTT
-,TRBV6-6,TRBJ2-7,-,CASGPGEQYF,TGTGCCAGCGGGCCTGGGGAGCAGTACTTC
-,TRBV10-3,TRBJ2-7,-,CAISEIGGEMYYEQYF,TGTGCCATCAGTGAGATAGGAGGAGAGATGTACTACGAGCAGTACTTC
once,TRBV9,TRBJ2-7,TRBD2,CASSVEVSGGTYEQYF,TGTGCCAGCAGCGTAGAGGTTAGCGGGGGAACCTACGAGCAGTACTTC
-,TRBV28,TRBJ2-7,-,CASSLGSGTPYEQYF,TGTGCCAGCAGTTTAGGGTCGGGTACTCCCTACGAGCAGTACTTC
-,TRBV5-1,TRBJ1-4,TRBD1,CASSYWTGANEKLFF,TGCGCCAGCAGCTACTGGACAGGGGCTAATGAAAAACTGTTTTTT
-,TRBV30,TRBJ2-7,TRBD2,CAWSVLAGGPDEQYF,TGTGCCTGGAGTGTACTTGCGGGAGGGCCAGACGAGCAGTACTTC
-,TRBV6-1,TRBJ2-5,TRBD2,CASSELAGGPQETQYF,TGTGCCAGCAGTGAGCTAGCGGGGGGACCTCAAGAGACCCAGTACTTC
-,TRBV7-2,TRBJ2-1,TRBD1,CASSLVGLRQGALNEQFF,TGTGCCAGCAGCTTAGTGGGATTAAGGCAGGGGGCCCTCAATGAGCAGTTCTTC
-,TRBV6-5,TRBJ2-3,-,CASSYRGTPDTQYF,TGTGCCAGCAGTTACCGGGGGACCCCGGATACGCAGTATTTT
-,TRBV7-9,TRBJ1-2,-,CASSLDGYRYSNYGYTF,TGTGCCAGCAGCTTAGATGGGTACAGATACTCTAACTATGGCTACACCTTC
-,TRBV4-1,TRBJ1-5,-,CASSQDPPLGYSNQPQHF,TGCGCCAGCAGCCAAGATCCCCCCCTAGGGTATAGCAATCAGCCCCAGCATTTT
-,TRBV14,TRBJ1-1,-,CASSQALPRWTEAFF,TGTGCCAGCAGCCAAGCCCTTCCGAGGTGGACTGAAGCTTTCTTT
-,TRBV27,TRBJ2-3,-,CASSFSDTQYF,TGTGCCAGCAGTTTCTCAGATACGCAGTATTTT
-,TRBV2,TRBJ2-1,-,CASTDQRNEQFF,TGTGCCAGCACTGACCAGAGGAATGAGCAGTTCTTC
-,TRBV2,TRBJ2-1,TRBD2,CASRALAGGWNEQFF,TGTGCCAGCAGAGCCCTAGCGGGAGGGTGGAATGAGCAGTTCTTC
-,TRBV7-9,TRBJ2-3,-,CASSLGGADTQYF,TGTGCCAGCAGCCTCGGCGGTGCAGATACGCAGTATTTT
-,TRBV5-6,TRBJ1-1,TRBD1,CASSSYDAGGLFAEAFF,TGTGCCAGCAGCTCCTACGACGCAGGGGGCCTTTTCGCTGAAGCTTTCTTT
-,TRBV5-1,TRBJ2-1,TRBD2,CASRWTSGGFSYNEQFF,TGCGCCAGCCGTTGGACTAGCGGGGGGTTTTCCTACAATGAGCAGTTCTTC
-,TRBV2,TRBJ1-1,-,CASREGSGAYTEAFF,TGTGCCAGCAGGGAGGGATCTGGGGCGTACACTGAAGCTTTCTTT
-,TRBV4-3,TRBJ1-3,-,CASSQAFGLSGNTIYF,TGCGCCAGCAGCCAAGCGTTCGGGCTTTCTGGAAACACCATATATTTT
-,TRBV7-2,TRBJ2-1,-,CASSPSAGSGDEQFF,TGTGCCAGCAGCCCCTCAGCGGGTTCGGGGGATGAGCAGTTCTTC
-,TRBV7-8,TRBJ2-3,-,CASSLWGAGDTQYF,TGTGCCAGCAGCCTATGGGGGGCCGGAGATACGCAGTATTTT
-,TRBV6-1,TRBJ1-1,-,CATRTADTEAFF,TGTGCCACTAGGACTGCCGACACTGAAGCTTTCTTT
-,TRBV5-4,TRBJ2-3,-,CASSLGDHGTDTQYF,TGTGCCAGCAGCTTGGGGGACCACGGAACAGATACGCAGTATTTT
-,TRBV30,TRBJ2-3,TRBD2,CAWTPDVLAGGRQYF,TGTGCCTGGACCCCGGATGTCCTAGCGGGAGGGAGGCAGTATTTT
-,TRBV7-9,TRBJ1-5,-,CASSPDISQPQHF,TGTGCCAGCAGTCCTGACATCTCTCAGCCCCAGCATTTT
-,TRBV29-1,TRBJ2-3,TRBD2,CSSSGKASGSDTQYF,TGCAGCTCCTCCGGGAAGGCTAGCGGTTCAGATACGCAGTATTTT
-,TRBV4-3,TRBJ2-5,-,CASSQDTGPRETQYF,TGCGCCAGCAGCCAAGATACAGGTCCAAGAGAGACCCAGTACTTC
-,TRBV28,TRBJ1-2,-,CASSVPYTIYDNYGYTF,TGTGCCAGCAGTGTCCCATATACGATTTACGATAACTATGGCTACACCTTC
-,TRBV7-7,TRBJ2-3,-,CASSFGTLTTDTQYF,TGTGCCAGCAGCTTCGGGACTCTTACCACAGATACGCAGTATTTT
-,TRBV6-5,TRBJ2-5,TRBD2,CASNPTSGAQETQYF,TGTGCCAGTAACCCGACTAGCGGGGCTCAAGAGACCCAGTACTTC
-,TRBV7-9,TRBJ2-1,-,CASREVRTSSLSSYNEQFF,TGTGCCAGCAGAGAGGTTAGGACCTCATCTCTCAGCTCCTACAATGAGCAGTTCTTC
few,TRBV19,TRBJ1-6,-,CASRAGGSDNSPLHF,TGTGCCAGTAGGGCGGGAGGGAGCGATAATTCACCCCTCCACTTT
-,TRBV7-2,TRBJ1-3,TRBD1,CASSTDRGKGNTIYF,TGTGCCAGCAGCACGGACAGGGGTAAAGGAAACACCATATATTTT
few,TRBV20-1,TRBJ2-7,-,CSAKTDYEQYF,TGCAGTGCTAAAACCGACTACGAGCAGTACTTC
-,TRBV7-9,TRBJ1-4,-,CASGLFSWTSNEKLFF,TGTGCCTCCGGACTGTTTTCGTGGACCTCTAATGAAAAACTGTTTTTT
-,TRBV7-9,TRBJ2-7,-,CASSFLVTYEQYF,TGTGCCAGCAGCTTTCTCGTAACCTACGAGCAGTACTTC